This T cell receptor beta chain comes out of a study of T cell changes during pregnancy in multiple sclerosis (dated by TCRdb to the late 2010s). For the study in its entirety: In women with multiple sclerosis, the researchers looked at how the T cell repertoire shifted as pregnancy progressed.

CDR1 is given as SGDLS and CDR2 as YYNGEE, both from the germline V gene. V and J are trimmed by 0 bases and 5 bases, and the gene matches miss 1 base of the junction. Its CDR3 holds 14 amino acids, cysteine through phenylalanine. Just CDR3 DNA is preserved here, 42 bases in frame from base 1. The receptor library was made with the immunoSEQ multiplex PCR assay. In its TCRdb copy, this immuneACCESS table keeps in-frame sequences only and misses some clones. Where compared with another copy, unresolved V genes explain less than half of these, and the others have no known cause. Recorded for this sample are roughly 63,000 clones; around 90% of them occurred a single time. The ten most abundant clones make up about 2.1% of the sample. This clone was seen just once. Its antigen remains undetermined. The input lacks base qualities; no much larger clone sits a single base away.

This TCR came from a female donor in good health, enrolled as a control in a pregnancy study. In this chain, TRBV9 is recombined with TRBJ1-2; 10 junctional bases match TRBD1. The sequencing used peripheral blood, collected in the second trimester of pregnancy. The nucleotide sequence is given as TGTGCCAGCAGCGTAGGGACAGGGGGGTATGGCTACACCTTC. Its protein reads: CASSVGTGGYGYTF.